This T cell receptor beta chain emerged from a study of cytomegalovirus exposure and HLA in healthy donors (dated by TCRdb to about 2017). At the level of the whole study: An earlier analysis of 587 of the donors reported about 260 Gb of sequence data and 117 million unique TCR beta sequences obtained from 150 million to 200 million T cells. Alongside the repertoire data, information on donor age, sex, ethnicity and CMV serostatus was compiled. The study combined high-throughput TCR immunosequencing, statistical association of individual TCRs with disease status, and machine learning to predict cytomegalovirus infection status. The genetic ancestry cluster associated with self-reported Caucasian donors included 81% of the roughly 400 genotyped donors. A later genetic analysis used genome-wide SNP genotypes for 398 of the 666 donors, treating that subset as a discovery cohort. All discovery cohort repertoires had been generated on a single sequencing platform. Approximately 300 gigabases of sequencing data and around 90 million unique TCR sequences made up an early release that covered approximately 650 HLA-typed donors. To decide whether each TCR beta V gene segment behaved as functional or pseudogenic, an earlier analysis of several hundred of the donors relied on high-throughput TCR beta sequencing. In addition to the first cohort of 666 subjects, a separate validation cohort of 130 or so different subjects was used. The study used immunosequencing to profile the T cell repertoires of several hundred subjects and linked those repertoires to cytomegalovirus serostatus. The aim of the study was to test whether cataloging public T cell receptors could identify signatures of past pathogen exposure. Across some 400 genotyped donors of the cohort, an average of about 250,000 unique TCR beta nucleotide sequences per donor were sequenced, and around 20% of those sequences were non-productive. A later analysis re-analyzed previously published TCR beta repertoires from 660 or so donors and added high-resolution HLA genotyping to study TCR occurrence patterns. Several DR-DQ haplotypes were handled as single units for association and clustering, since linkage in the cohort was strong. Both class I and class II loci were covered by HLA typing, at four-digit resolution. Rather than drawing on any new phenotypic data, the later analysis identified candidate immune exposures from TCR beta sequences and the way those sequences occurred across donors. Typing coverage differed by locus: A, B, C, DRB1 and DQB1 were typed in about 620-640 donors, DQA1 in 522, DPA1 in 606, and DPB1 in approximately 450. General conclusions and limits of the study: A later analysis associated about 16,000 TCR beta sequences with specific HLA alleles at a false discovery rate of 0.05. A further reported finding was that TCR beta sequences accurately predicted the HLA-A and HLA-B alleles for most subjects in the first cohort. When HLA alleles, especially DR and DQ, strongly co-occurred, attributing TCR associations to individual alleles was difficult. According to a later genetic analysis, donors in an Asian-associated ancestry cluster had fewer N-insertions in productive TCRs than the approximately 610-donor mean. Most TCR sequences were observed very rarely across donors, whereas some public TCRs were present in many individuals. Because counts were too low, seventeen rarely observed V segments, including chromosome 9 orphons, were left out of the earlier analysis of some 600 of the donors. According to a later analysis, most CMV-associated TCR beta chains appeared to be HLA-restricted, and the HLA associations seemed to be driven largely by CMV exposure. CMV serostatus was the only immune exposure information available for the cohort. In vitro tests confirmed that a few of the cytomegalovirus-associated TCR beta chains recognize cytomegalovirus antigens. In both the original and validation cohorts, the classifier was reported to diagnose cytomegalovirus status with high specificity and sensitivity. In an earlier analysis of approximately 590 of the donors, most TCR beta V segments appeared in productive rearrangements about 87% or about 30% of the time, broadly matching IMGT annotations. Compared with equally common non-associated chains, HLA-associated TCR beta chains in a later analysis were more clonally expanded and had lower generation probabilities. A cluster of highly shared sequence variants was judged likely to be a technical artifact of the sequencing pipeline. Some IMGT-functional V segments, including TRBV6-2 and TRBV6-3, could not be told apart with the 87-base-pair reads, so those segments were excluded. Presence/absence analyses assumed roughly uniform sequencing depth across donors, an assumption that may not hold. In a later analysis, the rate of TCR association differed among HLA loci, with DRB1 alleles having the most associated TCRs and HLA-C alleles having the fewest. A later genetic analysis associated a missense DCLRE1C variant with V-gene and J-gene trimming of TCR beta chains, and an independent cohort replicated the association. The cohort was sequenced for TCR beta chains only, and without alpha or paired-chain data the features that could be detected were limited. It was suggested by the authors that the approach could potentially be generalized to other disease states and immunological phenotypes. According to a later analysis, parvovirus B19, influenza, CMV and Epstein-Barr virus appeared linked to several top co-occurrence clusters. HLA typing was unavailable for some donors at each locus, so association tests used only the typed subset. Correlated functional status among segregating V segments might be attributable to linkage disequilibrium, but an unknown experimental factor could not be ruled out. The study listed 150 to 200 TCR beta chains as associated with cytomegalovirus.

As concerns this clone: Its binding antigen is unknown. Compared with germline, one end of the junction differs, possibly owing to a read error. The sample holds other DNA sequences that translate to the same CDR3.

The library was made by the immunoSEQ multiplex PCR assay. The multiplex PCR relied on a mix of 60 forward primers for TCR Vbeta segments and 13 reverse primers for TCR Jbeta segments. The CDR3 region of rearranged TCR beta genes was amplified from genomic DNA by a multiplex PCR assay. On the Illumina HiSeq System, the amplified TCR beta libraries were sequenced as 87-base-pair reads. In the source study's methods: Across the roughly 700 repertoires, a later analysis counted about 81 million unique TCR beta chains, approximately 12 million of which were shared by at least two donors. To remove PCR and sequencing errors, raw reads were error-corrected and collapsed into unique sequences using a nearest-neighbor algorithm that merged closely related sequences. V, D and J gene segments were assigned by aligning CDR3 sequences to IMGT reference sequences. For a sequence to be retained, a match of at least six nucleotides to both a V gene segment and a J gene segment was required. Rearrangements were called productive when the CDR3 lacked stop codons and stayed in frame with V and J; all others were non-productive. Following IMGT convention, CDR3 was defined as the stretch from the second conserved V-encoded cysteine up to the conserved J-encoded phenylalanine. Sequences without an unambiguous match to a single V gene segment were excluded from the earlier analysis of almost 600 of the donors. In an earlier analysis of some 590 of the donors, a V segment was called functional when productive rearrangements were above 56.7%, and segregating when the standard deviation between donors exceeded 5%. A statistical classification framework was built for diagnosing cytomegalovirus status from the catalog of TCR beta chain sequences. A later analysis assigned V and J genes by comparing TCR nucleotide sequences with IMGT/GENE-DB human TR gene sequences. The TCRdist pipeline was used in a later analysis to assign CDR3 sequences and most-parsimonious VDJ recombination scenarios. In a later analysis, every TCR beta chain was defined by the combination of its CDR3 amino acid sequence and its V-gene family, and reads without a unique V-gene family were dropped. In a later analysis, fewer than 600 highly shared, low-generation-probability nucleotide sequences were removed to address suspected cross-contamination and a sequencing artifact. For each public chain, a later analysis derived a clonal expansion index from normalized ranks of inferred template counts within each repertoire. In a later analysis, generation probabilities were computed using a VDJ recombination model fitted to out-of-frame rearrangements, and the results were checked against IGoR. A later analysis scored TCR-TCR, TCR-HLA and TCR-CMV co-occurrence with hypergeometric tests, applying a repertoire-size bias correction to TCR pairs. False discovery rates were estimated in a later analysis by permuting HLA or CMV assignments 20 times. In a later analysis, co-occurring TCRs were grouped using DBSCAN, with TCRdist sequence similarity added in when clustering inside HLA-allele-positive subsets. Repertoires with fewer than 30,000 or more than 120,000 public chains, plus five repertoires with anomalous nucleotide sharing, were excluded from co-occurrence clustering. TCRdb took this table from immuneACCESS and kept in-frame rearrangements with V and J called. Such tables lack part of the clones; where checked against another copy, unresolved V genes explain under half of the gap, and the rest is unexplained. For V, J and clone size, that table is used; D and trimming come from the DNA. For this sample there are some 100,000 clones; under 85% appear just once. The ten largest clonotypes hold under 2% of the sample.

Based on the germline V gene (reference sequence), the CDR1 and CDR2 sequences are LNHDA and SQIVND. Measured from the cysteine to the phenylalanine, the CDR3 is 16 residues long. The DNA shown is the 48-base CDR3, in frame from base 1. In total, 500 to 700 healthy bone marrow donors made up the cohort. Cohort members were all nominally healthy when sampled, although unrecorded immune exposures were likely present. The donor was CMV seronegative and belonged to the group of around 350 seronegative cohort members. Each donor provided a peripheral blood sample, and peripheral blood mononuclear cells were used for TCR beta sequencing. The Qiagen DNeasy Blood Extraction Kit was used to extract genomic DNA from the blood cell samples.

The clonotype comes from a woman aged 40 to 55 in good health and CMV-seronegative. Recombination connected TRBV19 to TRBJ1-6; TRBD1 lines up with 7 middle nucleotides. The sample was PBMCs. At the DNA level, the sequence is TGCGCCAGTAGGGAGACAGGGAGCTCCTATAATTCACCCCTCCACTTT. This is translated as CASRETGSSYNSPLHF.